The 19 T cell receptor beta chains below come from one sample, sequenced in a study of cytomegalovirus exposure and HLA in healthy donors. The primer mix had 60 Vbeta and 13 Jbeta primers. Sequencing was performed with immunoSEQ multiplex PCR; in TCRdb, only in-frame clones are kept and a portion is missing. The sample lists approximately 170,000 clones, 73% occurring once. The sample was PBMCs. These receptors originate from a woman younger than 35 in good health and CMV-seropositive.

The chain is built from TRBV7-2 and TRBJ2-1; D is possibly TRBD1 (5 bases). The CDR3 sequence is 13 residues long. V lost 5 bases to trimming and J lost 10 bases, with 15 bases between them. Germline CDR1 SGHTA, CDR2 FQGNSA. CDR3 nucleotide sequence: TGTGCCAGCAGCACGCAGGGTAGGGCCGAGCAGTTCTTC. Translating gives CASSTQGRAEQFF.

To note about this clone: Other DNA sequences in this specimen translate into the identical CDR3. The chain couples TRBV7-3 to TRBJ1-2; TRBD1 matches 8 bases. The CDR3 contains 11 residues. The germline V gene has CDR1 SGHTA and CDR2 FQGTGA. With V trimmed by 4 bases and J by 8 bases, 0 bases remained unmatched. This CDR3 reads CASSSGGGYTF. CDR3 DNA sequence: TGTGCCAGCAGCTCAGGGGGCGGCTACACCTTC.

The CDR3 DNA is TGTGCCAGCAGTTTGACAGGGGACGTTACCGGGGAGCTGTTTTTT. It yields the protein CASSLTGDVTGELFF. J is TRBJ2-2 and V is TRBV5-4, with 8 bases identical to TRBD1. Germline V CDR1 and CDR2: SGHNT, YYREEE (reference sequence). This CDR3 contains 15 residues. V lost 5 bases, J lost 5 bases, and 8 bases stayed unmatched. Full variable domain (missing parts from reference TRBV5-4 and TRBJ2-2): ETGVTQSPTHLIKTRGQQVTLRCSSQSGHNTVSWYQQALGQGPQFIFQYYREEENGRGNFPPRFSGLQFPNYSSELNVNALELDDSALYLCASSLTGDVTGELFFGEGSRLTVL.

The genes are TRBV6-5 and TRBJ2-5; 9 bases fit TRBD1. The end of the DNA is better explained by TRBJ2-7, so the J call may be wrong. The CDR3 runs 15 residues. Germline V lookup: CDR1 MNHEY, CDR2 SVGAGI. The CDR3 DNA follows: TGTGCCAGCAGGAGGACAGGGGACAGCTCCTACGAGCAGTACTTC. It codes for CASRRTGDSSYEQYF.

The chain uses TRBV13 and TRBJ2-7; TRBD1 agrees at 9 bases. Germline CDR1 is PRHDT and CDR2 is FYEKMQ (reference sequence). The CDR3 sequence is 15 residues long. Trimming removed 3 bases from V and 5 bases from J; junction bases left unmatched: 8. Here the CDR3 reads CASSFGTGGFDEQYF. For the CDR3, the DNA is TGTGCCAGCAGCTTTGGTACAGGGGGCTTCGACGAGCAGTACTTC.

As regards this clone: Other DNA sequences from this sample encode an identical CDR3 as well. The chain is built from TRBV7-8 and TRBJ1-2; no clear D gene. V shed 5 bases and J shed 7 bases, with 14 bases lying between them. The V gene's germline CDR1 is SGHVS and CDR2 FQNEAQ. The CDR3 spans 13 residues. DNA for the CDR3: TGTGCCAGCAGCCCATCAGTAGCTCCTGGCTACACCTTC. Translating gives CASSPSVAPGYTF.

The DNA for the CDR3 is TGCGCCAGCAGCCAAGAATGGGGCTCGGTTGACACTGAAGCTTTCTTT. Translating it yields CASSQEWGSVDTEAFF. The V gene is TRBV4-3, the J gene TRBJ1-1, with D perhaps matching TRBD1 (5 bases). This CDR3 contains 16 residues. Deletions cut 0 bases from V and 3 bases from J, with 14 bases between. Germline V gene lookup returns CDR1 LGHNA and CDR2 YSLEER.

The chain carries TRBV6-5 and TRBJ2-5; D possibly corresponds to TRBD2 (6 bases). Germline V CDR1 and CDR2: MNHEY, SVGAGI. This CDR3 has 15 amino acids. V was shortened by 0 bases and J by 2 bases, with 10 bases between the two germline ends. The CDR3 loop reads CASSYSSAGQETQYF. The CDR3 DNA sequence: TGTGCCAGCAGTTACTCCTCGGCGGGGCAAGAGACCCAGTACTTC.

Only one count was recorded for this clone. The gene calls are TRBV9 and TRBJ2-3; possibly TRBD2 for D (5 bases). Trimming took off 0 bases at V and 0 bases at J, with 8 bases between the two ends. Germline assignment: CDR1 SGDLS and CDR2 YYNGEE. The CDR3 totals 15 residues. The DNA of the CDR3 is TGTGCCAGCAGCGTAGCTACGGGGAGCACAGATACGCAGTATTTT. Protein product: CASSVATGSTDTQYF.

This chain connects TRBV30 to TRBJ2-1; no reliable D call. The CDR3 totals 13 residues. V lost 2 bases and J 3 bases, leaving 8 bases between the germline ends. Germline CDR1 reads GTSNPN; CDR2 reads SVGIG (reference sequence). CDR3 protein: CAWSLTRYNEQFF. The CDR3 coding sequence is TGTGCCTGGAGTTTAACTCGCTACAATGAGCAGTTCTTC.

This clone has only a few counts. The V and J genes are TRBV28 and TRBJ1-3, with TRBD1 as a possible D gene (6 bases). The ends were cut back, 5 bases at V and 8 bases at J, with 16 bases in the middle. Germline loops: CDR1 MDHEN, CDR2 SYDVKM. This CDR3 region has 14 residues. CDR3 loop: CASSPSAGAYTIYF. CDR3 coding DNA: TGTGCCAGCAGTCCCTCGGCAGGGGCCTACACCATATATTTT.

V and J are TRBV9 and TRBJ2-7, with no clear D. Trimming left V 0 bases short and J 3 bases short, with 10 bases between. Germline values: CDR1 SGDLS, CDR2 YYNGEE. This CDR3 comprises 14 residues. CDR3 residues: CASSVAPNGYEQYF. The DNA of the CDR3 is TGTGCCAGCAGCGTAGCTCCTAACGGCTACGAGCAGTACTTC.

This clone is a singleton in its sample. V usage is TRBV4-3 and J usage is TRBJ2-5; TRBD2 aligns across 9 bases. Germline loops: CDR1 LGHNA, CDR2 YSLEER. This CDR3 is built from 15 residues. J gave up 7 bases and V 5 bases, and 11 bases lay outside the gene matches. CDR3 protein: CASSMAGGQGGTQYF. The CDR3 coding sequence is TGCGCCAGCAGCATGGCGGGGGGGCAGGGTGGGACCCAGTACTTC.

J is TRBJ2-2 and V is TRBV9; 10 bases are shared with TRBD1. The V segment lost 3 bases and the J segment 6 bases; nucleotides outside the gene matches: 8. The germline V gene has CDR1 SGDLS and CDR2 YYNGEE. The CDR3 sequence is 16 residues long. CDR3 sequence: CASSATGTGAAGELFF. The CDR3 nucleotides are TGTGCCAGCAGCGCCACCGGGACAGGGGCGGCCGGGGAGCTGTTTTTT.

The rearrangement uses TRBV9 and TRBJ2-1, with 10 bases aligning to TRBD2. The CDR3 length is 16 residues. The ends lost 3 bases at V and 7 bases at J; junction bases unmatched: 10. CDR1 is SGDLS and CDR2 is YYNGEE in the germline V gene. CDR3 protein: CASSGRLAGGSNEQFF. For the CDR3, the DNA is TGTGCCAGCAGCGGTAGATTAGCGGGGGGTTCGAATGAGCAGTTCTTC.

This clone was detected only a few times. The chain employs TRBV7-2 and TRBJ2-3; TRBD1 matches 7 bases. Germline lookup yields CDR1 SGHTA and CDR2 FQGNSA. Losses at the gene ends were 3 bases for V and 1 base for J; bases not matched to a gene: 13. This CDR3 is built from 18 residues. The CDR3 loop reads CASSLTGFGPLGTDTQYF. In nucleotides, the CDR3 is TGTGCCAGCAGCTTGACAGGGTTTGGCCCGTTAGGCACAGATACGCAGTATTTT.

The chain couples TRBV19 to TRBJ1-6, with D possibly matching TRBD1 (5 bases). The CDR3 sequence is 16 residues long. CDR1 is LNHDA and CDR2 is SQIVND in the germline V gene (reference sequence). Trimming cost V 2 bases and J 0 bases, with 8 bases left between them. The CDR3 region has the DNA TGTGCCAGTAGTATAAACAGGAGCTCCTATAATTCACCCCTCCACTTT. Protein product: CASSINRSSYNSPLHF.

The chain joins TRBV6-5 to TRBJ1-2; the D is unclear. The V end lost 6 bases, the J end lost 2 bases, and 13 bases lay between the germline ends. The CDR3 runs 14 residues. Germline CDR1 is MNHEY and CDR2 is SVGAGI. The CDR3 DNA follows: TGTGCCAGCAGCGCTACTATGGTCAACTATGGCTACACCTTC. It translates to CASSATMVNYGYTF.

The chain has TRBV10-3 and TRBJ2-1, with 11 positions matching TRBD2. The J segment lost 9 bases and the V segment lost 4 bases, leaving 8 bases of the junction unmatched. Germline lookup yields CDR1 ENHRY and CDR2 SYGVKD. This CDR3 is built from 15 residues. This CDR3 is CAISGGSGGAGEQFF. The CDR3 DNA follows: TGTGCCATCAGTGGTGGTAGCGGGGGGGCCGGTGAGCAGTTCTTC.